Here is one T cell receptor beta chain with its context. Its specificity is unknown. The sample is drawn from a study of PD-1 blockade in classical Hodgkin lymphoma. Study results and caveats: Reports described newly diagnosed patients as having lower baseline TCR diversity than healthy donors. Only CD4+ TCR diversity, not CD8+, had risen significantly by C4D1. Newly diagnosed patients and complete responders had comparable diversity at baseline.

CDR3 length equals 17 residues. J gave up 3 bases and V 1 base, and 9 bases lay outside the gene matches. Germline loops: CDR1 SGHAT, CDR2 FQNNGV. TCRdb's copy holds only in-frame clones and misses some; the assay was immunoSEQ multiplex PCR. The sample holds more than 140,000 clones, 78% seen once. Every single patient, without exception, relapsed after autologous stem cell transplantation, and brentuximab vedotin exposure varied. Best overall response was complete response, partial response or progressive disease in these relapsed/refractory classical Hodgkin lymphoma patients. The clonotype was recovered from a human donor with classical Hodgkin lymphoma. The genes are TRBV11-2 and TRBJ2-7; 10 bases agree with TRBD2. The sequencing here drew on peripheral blood mononuclear cells (PBMCs), taken before the second cycle of nivolumab. CDR3 nucleotides: TGTGCCAGCAGCTTAGTCGCTAGCGGGAGTTTTTTCTACGAGCAGTACTTC. Protein product: CASSLVASGSFFYEQYF.